The 32 T cell receptor beta chains reported below all come from one sample, sequenced in a study of cytomegalovirus exposure and HLA in healthy donors. PCR involved 60 Vbeta and 13 Jbeta primers. Sequencing was performed with immunoSEQ multiplex PCR; in TCRdb, only in-frame clones are kept and a portion is missing. This table holds approximately 74,000 clones, more than 70% found once. Input material: PBMCs. These receptors were taken from a man between 35 and 55 years old in good health and CMV-seronegative.

The chain links TRBV7-8 to TRBJ2-3, with D unresolved. Germline-derived CDR1 and CDR2 are SGHVS and FQNEAQ. The CDR3 has 15 amino acids. The germline V and J ends were trimmed by 1 base and 2 bases, with 10 bases remaining between them. The CDR3: CASSLGRLPTDTQYF. The CDR3 nucleotides read TGTGCCAGCAGCTTAGGCCGACTTCCCACAGATACGCAGTATTTT. The whole variable domain, remainder taken from reference TRBV7-8 and TRBJ2-3, is GAGVSQSPRYKVAKRGQDVALRCDPISGHVSLFWYQQALGQGPEFLTYFQNEAQLDKSGLPSDRFFAERPEGSVSTLKIQRTQQEDSAVYLCASSLGRLPTDTQYFGPGTRLTVL.

The chain employs TRBV6-6 and TRBJ1-1, with 10 bases that match TRBD1. The CDR3 extends over 12 amino acids. V trimming: 8 bases; J trimming: 11 bases; junction bases outside the gene matches: 8. In germline, CDR1 is MNHNY, CDR2 SVGAGI (reference sequence). The DNA of the CDR3 is TGTGCCAGCGGACAGGGGGGCGTCTTGGCTTTCTTT. It specifies CASGQGGVLAFF.

Worth noting for this clone: Its ends do not fully match the called genes, so a read error is possible. V is TRBV7-9 and J is TRBJ2-7; D might be TRBD2 (6 bases). Germline CDR1 SEHNR, CDR2 FQNEAQ (reference sequence). This CDR3 region has 14 residues. The CDR3 DNA sequence: TGTTCCAGCAGCTTCCGCGTTTTGGGGGGCGAGCAGTACTTC. It yields the protein CSSSFRVLGGEQYF.

This clone was seen a handful of times. This sequence joins TRBV5-6 and TRBJ1-1; unclear D gene. CDR1 is SGHDT and CDR2 is YYEEEE in the germline V gene. The CDR3 runs 12 residues. Between the trimmed V and J ends, which lost 7 bases and 0 bases, there was a span of 7 bases. The CDR3: CASDKMNTEAFF. The DNA for the CDR3 is TGTGCCAGCGACAAGATGAACACTGAAGCTTTCTTT.

In its sample, this clone was seen a few times. The chain carries TRBV20-1 and TRBJ2-5; D might be TRBD1 (6 bases). CDR1 is DFQATT and CDR2 is SNEGSKA in the germline V gene (reference sequence). V lost 6 bases, J lost 4 bases, and 6 bases lay in between. This CDR3 spans 10 amino acids. CDR3 region: CSAGGETQYF. CDR3 nucleotide sequence: TGCAGTGCAGGGGGAGAGACCCAGTACTTC.

The CDR3 reads CASSLVGGTGGRTDTQYF. CDR3 coding DNA: TGTGCCAGCAGCTTAGTAGGGGGGACAGGGGGCCGCACAGATACGCAGTATTTT. This chain uses TRBV11-2 with TRBJ2-3, with TRBD1 matching 12 bases. CDR1 and CDR2 from the germline V gene are SGHAT and FQNNGV. The V and J ends lost 1 base and 1 base, in that order; junction bases with no gene match: 6. CDR3 length: 18 amino acids.

The chain links TRBV15 to TRBJ2-2, with 7 positions matching TRBD1. The CDR3 contains 13 residues. CDR1 and CDR2 from the germline V gene are LNHNV and YYDKDF (reference sequence). The J segment lost 3 bases and the V segment lost 6 bases, leaving 1 base of the junction unmatched. CDR3 amino acids: CATRGQYTGELFF. The CDR3 DNA reads as TGTGCCACCAGGGGACAGTACACCGGGGAGCTGTTTTTT.

On this clone itself: An end of the junction differs from the germline gene, which may be a read error. CDR3 region: CSSSSSRAGILETQYF. In DNA, the CDR3 is TGTTCCAGCAGCTCAAGCCGAGCCGGGATTCTTGAGACCCAGTACTTC. V gene TRBV7-9 combines with J gene TRBJ2-5; weak D call: TRBD2 (5 bases). The CDR3 sequence is 16 residues long. The germline CDR1 and CDR2 sequences are SEHNR and FQNEAQ (reference sequence).

This clone has more than one count but fewer than ten. This chain uses TRBV2 with TRBJ1-4; D is ambiguous. V was trimmed by 6 bases and J by 3 bases, leaving 14 bases between them. CDR1 and CDR2 (germline): SNHLY, FYNNEI. The CDR3 is made up of 15 amino acids. The chain's CDR3 is CASRAPGRSNEKLFF. In DNA, the CDR3 is TGTGCCAGCAGGGCACCGGGTCGCTCTAATGAAAAACTGTTTTTT.

The rearrangement uses TRBV6-6 and TRBJ2-3; 14 nucleotides agree with TRBD2. The CDR3 extends over 16 amino acids. Trimming removed 2 bases from V and 6 bases from J; junction bases left unmatched: 4. Germline CDR1 and CDR2: MNHNY and SVGAGI (reference sequence). The CDR3 nucleotides read TGTGCCAGCAGTTACGGGACTAGCGGGAGTGGGGATACGCAGTATTTT. Its translation: CASSYGTSGSGDTQYF.

The rearrangement uses TRBV7-8 and TRBJ2-3; tentatively, D is TRBD1 (6 bases). V was trimmed by 0 bases and J by 0 bases, leaving 10 bases between them. The CDR3 is made up of 16 amino acids. The germline V gene has CDR1 SGHVS and CDR2 FQNEAQ. The CDR3 here is CASSLADRRSTDTQYF. The CDR3 nucleotides are TGTGCCAGCAGCTTAGCAGACAGGCGCAGCACAGATACGCAGTATTTT.

In its sample, this clone was seen a few times. V and J are TRBV10-3 and TRBJ2-7, with 14 bases lining up with TRBD2. V shed 10 bases and J 7 bases; nucleotides not matched to a gene: 18. Germline CDR1 ENHRY, CDR2 SYGVKD. The CDR3 extends over 17 amino acids. As DNA, the CDR3 is TGTGCCACCGAGCCGGGACTAGCGGGAGAGGGAACTAGGGAGCAGTACTTC. Its protein product is CATEPGLAGEGTREQYF.

The chain links TRBV10-1 to TRBJ1-2, with D possibly being TRBD1 (6 bases). Germline CDR1 is WNHNN and CDR2 is SYGVQD (reference sequence). V was cut by 9 bases and J by 4 bases, with 12 bases left in between. This CDR3 spans 12 amino acids. The CDR3 protein is CARPTGIYGYTF. The CDR3 DNA reads as TGCGCCAGGCCGACAGGCATCTATGGCTACACCTTC.

The chain combines TRBV19 with TRBJ2-7; 9 bases fit TRBD1. CDR1 is LNHDA and CDR2 is SQIVND in the germline V gene (reference sequence). The CDR3 sequence is 15 residues long. The J segment lost 3 bases and the V segment lost 1 base, leaving 4 bases of the junction unmatched. The CDR3 DNA follows: TGTGCCAGTAGTATAGGGGGACAGGGTTTCTACGAGCAGTACTTC. Translating gives CASSIGGQGFYEQYF.

The chain employs TRBV6-4 and TRBJ2-1; 12 bases align to TRBD2. The CDR3 has 16 amino acids. The germline V gene encodes CDR1 MRHNA and CDR2 SNTAGT. V shed 2 bases, J shed 7 bases, and the junction held 6 bases outside the gene matches. The CDR3 DNA is TGTGCCAGCAGTGACGACGGGACTAGCGGGTTAAATGAGCAGTTCTTC. Its protein is CASSDDGTSGLNEQFF.

The chain links TRBV5-4 to TRBJ1-1; 7 positions match TRBD1. This CDR3 region has 16 residues. J gave up 0 bases and V 0 bases, and 5 bases lay outside the gene matches. Germline values: CDR1 SGHNT, CDR2 YYREEE (reference sequence). The CDR3 loop reads CASSLGQGKMNTEAFF. DNA for the CDR3: TGTGCCAGCAGCTTGGGACAGGGAAAGATGAACACTGAAGCTTTCTTT.

The chain employs TRBV7-6 and TRBJ2-1; 9 nucleotides line up with TRBD1. V lost 0 bases and J lost 9; bases outside the gene matches: 9. The CDR3 is made up of 16 amino acids. CDR1 and CDR2 (germline): SGHVS, FNYEAQ. CDR3 sequence: CASSLAPGQGVREQFF. CDR3 coding DNA: TGTGCCAGCAGCTTAGCCCCGGGACAGGGTGTCCGTGAGCAGTTCTTC. Supplemented by reference TRBV7-6 and TRBJ2-1, the full variable domain reads GAGVSQSPRYKVTKRGQDVALRCDPISGHVSLYWYRQALGQGPEFLTYFNYEAQQDKSGLPNDRFSAERPEGSISTLTIQRTEQRDSAMYRCASSLAPGQGVREQFFGPGTRLTVL.

The chain has TRBV14 and TRBJ1-2; D is possibly TRBD1 (6 bases). Trimming stripped 8 bases from V and 4 bases from J, with 14 bases between. This CDR3 spans 13 amino acids. Germline CDR1 reads SGHDN; CDR2 reads FVKESK. The CDR3 loop is CASAITGIYGYTF. CDR3 nucleotide sequence: TGTGCCAGCGCGATTACAGGGATCTATGGCTACACCTTC.

The chain has TRBV2 and TRBJ1-1; possible D gene TRBD1, 6 bases. This CDR3 has 14 amino acids. Germline-derived CDR1 and CDR2 are SNHLY and FYNNEI. The V gene lost 6 bases and the J gene lost 6 bases, with 17 bases spanning the gap. The CDR3 loop is CASRLDSGGPEAFF. CDR3 nucleotide sequence: TGTGCCAGCAGACTGGACAGCGGGGGGCCTGAAGCTTTCTTT. The full variable domain, in which reference TRBV2 and TRBJ1-1 provide the parts outside the CDR3, is EPEVTQTPSHQVTQMGQEVILRCVPISNHLYFYWYRQILGQKVEFLVSFYNNEISEKSEIFDDQFSVERPDGSNFTLKIRSTKLEDSAMYFCASRLDSGGPEAFFGQGTRLTVV.

The count of this clone is one. The chain combines TRBV7-2 with TRBJ2-3; TRBD2 matches 8 bases. This CDR3 has 16 residues. Unmatched junction bases numbered 12, after V lost 3 bases and J lost 7 bases. In germline, CDR1 is SGHTA, CDR2 FQGNSA. CDR3 in DNA: TGTGCCAGCAGCTTGGCCTCCGGGACTAGGGTTCATACGCAGTATTTT. Its translation is CASSLASGTRVHTQYF.

The chain carries TRBV5-4 and TRBJ1-2; D might be TRBD1 (6 bases). CDR1 is SGHNT and CDR2 is YYREEE in the germline V gene (reference sequence). The length of the CDR3 is 13 residues. The V end was cut by 3 bases, the J end by 4 bases, with 10 bases between. The CDR3, as DNA: TGTGCCAGCAGCTCCGGGACAACCTATGGCTACACCTTC. Its protein is CASSSGTTYGYTF.

The chain combines TRBV28 with TRBJ2-5; D ambiguous. The DNA end is more similar to TRBJ2-7, so the J call may be wrong. Per the germline V gene, CDR1 is MDHEN and CDR2 is SYDVKM. This CDR3 spans 14 amino acids. The CDR3 bases are TGTGCCAGCAGTTTCGGGCAGGTCGACTACGAGCAGTACTTC. Translated: CASSFGQVDYEQYF.

The chain carries TRBV4-1 and TRBJ1-5, with D hard to call. Per germline, CDR1 MGHRA and CDR2 YSYEKL. The CDR3 runs 14 residues. The germline V and J ends were trimmed by 4 bases and 4 bases, with 11 bases remaining between them. The CDR3 protein is CASSRTPVNQPQHF. As DNA, the CDR3 is TGCGCCAGCAGCCGAACGCCAGTTAATCAGCCCCAGCATTTT.

V gene TRBV25-1 combines with J gene TRBJ2-2; 7 bases line up with TRBD1. The CDR3 runs 15 residues. The V and J ends lost 1 base and 6 bases, in that order; junction bases with no gene match: 5. Germline V gene sequence: CDR1 MGHDK, CDR2 SYGVNS. The CDR3 DNA reads as TGTGCCAGCAGTGAATTCCCGGGACAGCCCGGGGAGCTGTTTTTT. This gives the protein CASSEFPGQPGELFF.

The chain employs TRBV27 and TRBJ2-2; possibly TRBD2 for D (6 bases). CDR3 length: 17 amino acids. V dropped 3 bases and J dropped 0 bases, with 14 bases sitting between them. CDR1 MNHEY and CDR2 SMNVEV come from the germline V gene (reference sequence). In DNA form, the CDR3 reads TGTGCCAGCAGTTTCCTTTGGGCGGGGTCGAACACCGGGGAGCTGTTTTTT. As protein: CASSFLWAGSNTGELFF.

The chain carries TRBV6-5 and TRBJ2-5; 7 bases map to TRBD2. The CDR3 consists of 11 residues. V dropped 6 bases and J dropped 5; count of bases not matched to a gene: 0. The germline V gene has CDR1 MNHEY and CDR2 SVGAGI. For the CDR3, the DNA is TGTGCCAGCAGGCGGGGGGAGACCCAGTACTTC. Translation gives CASRRGETQYF.

The chain couples TRBV6-6 to TRBJ2-3; 12 nucleotides line up with TRBD2. The CDR3 has 15 residues. V lost 4 bases to trimming and J lost 1 base; unmatched junction nucleotides: 0. Germline V gene data show CDR1 as MNHNY and CDR2 as SVGAGI (reference sequence). CDR3 coding DNA: TGTGCCAGCAGTTGGACTAGCGGGGGCACAGATACGCAGTATTTT. Translating gives CASSWTSGGTDTQYF.

As to this clone: The sample holds other DNA sequences that translate to the same CDR3. The V and J genes are TRBV5-1 and TRBJ1-1; 9 bases are shared with TRBD1. V shed 4 bases and J 1 base; nucleotides not matched to a gene: 8. The germline CDR1 and CDR2 sequences are SGHRS and YFSETQ. The CDR3 totals 16 residues. The CDR3 region is CASSLQGALGNTEAFF. In DNA, the CDR3 is TGCGCCAGCAGCCTACAGGGGGCTCTAGGGAACACTGAAGCTTTCTTT.

The chain couples TRBV28 to TRBJ2-7; D gene unclear. Trimming took off 6 bases at V and 4 bases at J, with 10 bases between the two ends. CDR1 is MDHEN, CDR2 SYDVKM, per germline. The CDR3 consists of 12 residues. This CDR3 is CASRQTLYEQYF. As DNA, the CDR3 is TGTGCCAGCAGACAGACCTTATACGAGCAGTACTTC. The entire variable domain, with the rest obtained from reference TRBV28 and TRBJ2-7, is as follows: DVKVTQSSRYLVKRTGEKVFLECVQDMDHENMFWYRQDPGLGLRLIYFSYDVKMKEKGDIPEGYSVSREKKERFSLILESASTNQTSMYLCASRQTLYEQYFGPGTRLTVT.

The chain has TRBV5-4 and TRBJ2-2; possible D gene TRBD1, 5 bases. Germline CDR1 is SGHNT and CDR2 is YYREEE (reference sequence). V was shortened by 4 bases and J by 0 bases, with 13 bases between the two germline ends. CDR3 size: 16 residues. CDR3 residues: CASSPYRRANTGELFF. The CDR3 DNA reads TGTGCCAGCAGCCCTTACAGGCGAGCGAACACCGGGGAGCTGTTTTTT. Drawing the rest from reference TRBV5-4 and TRBJ2-2, the complete variable domain is ETGVTQSPTHLIKTRGQQVTLRCSSQSGHNTVSWYQQALGQGPQFIFQYYREEENGRGNFPPRFSGLQFPNYSSELNVNALELDDSALYLCASSPYRRANTGELFFGEGSRLTVL.

The chain employs TRBV7-6 and TRBJ2-2; 13 bases map to TRBD2. The CDR3 spans 16 residues. Germline-derived CDR1 and CDR2 are SGHVS and FNYEAQ. The J segment lost 4 bases and the V segment lost 5 bases, leaving 4 bases of the junction unmatched. Here the CDR3 reads CASSPGLAGVTGELFF. CDR3 in DNA: TGTGCCAGCAGCCCCGGACTAGCGGGAGTCACCGGGGAGCTGTTTTTT.

The chain has TRBV10-2 and TRBJ1-1, with 7 bases lining up with TRBD1. Per the germline V gene, CDR1 is WSHSY and CDR2 is SAAADI. Trimming cost V 10 bases and J 0 bases; bases outside gene matches: 5. The CDR3 loop spans 13 amino acids. The DNA for the CDR3 is TGCGCCACAACCGACAGGGTGAACACTGAAGCTTTCTTT. Translation gives CATTDRVNTEAFF.